These 28 T cell receptor beta chains were all obtained from the same sample, sequenced in a study of T cell responses to AZD1222 COVID-19 vaccine. Clones were read by immunoSEQ multiplex PCR, and TCRdb kept only the in-frame ones, dropping some. Among tens of thousands of clones listed, around 73% were seen once. Sequencing used peripheral blood, obtained on day 0 of AZD1222 vaccination. The receptors stem from an adult in good health.

V usage is TRBV6-5 and J usage is TRBJ2-1; 8 bases are shared with TRBD2. This CDR3 has 15 residues. V shed 5 bases, J shed 6 bases, and the junction held 9 bases outside the gene matches. Germline-derived CDR1 and CDR2 are MNHEY and SVGAGI. CDR3 protein: CASSLTSGDFNEQFF. CDR3 DNA sequence: TGTGCCAGCAGTCTCACTAGCGGAGACTTCAATGAGCAGTTCTTC.

The chain couples TRBV28 to TRBJ2-3; 7 bases match TRBD2. This CDR3 contains 13 residues. From germline, CDR1 is MDHEN and CDR2 SYDVKM. The CDR3 DNA reads as TGTGCTTGCGGGGGTGGGAGCACAGATACGCAGTATTTT. Protein sequence: CACGGGSTDTQYF.

V and J are TRBV4-3 and TRBJ1-6; D perhaps matches TRBD1 (6 bases). Germline-derived CDR1 and CDR2 are LGHNA and YSLEER. V gave up 0 bases and J gave up 10 bases, with 13 bases separating them. The CDR3 has 15 residues. CDR3 coding DNA: TGCGCCAGCAGCCAAGACAGCAGGGGTGGATCACCCCTCCACTTT. Protein sequence: CASSQDSRGGSPLHF.

This clone was detected only a few times. This rearrangement joins TRBV19 to TRBJ2-5; D is uncertain. Germline lookup yields CDR1 LNHDA and CDR2 SQIVND (reference sequence). The CDR3 covers 14 residues. Trimming shortened V by 0 bases and J by 3 bases, and 8 bases separated the two germline ends. The CDR3 sequence: CASSIDSRKETQYF. CDR3 sequence (DNA): TGTGCCAGTAGTATAGACTCGCGGAAAGAGACCCAGTACTTC.

This clone has a handful of counts. The chain links TRBV6-5 to TRBJ2-2; D is perhaps TRBD2 (5 bases). Trimming removed 10 bases at V and 6 bases at J, with 18 bases between. The CDR3 contains 14 residues. In germline, CDR1 is MNHEY, CDR2 SVGAGI. The CDR3 DNA sequence: TGTGCCACCGAGGGCGGCCGAGATGCCGGGGAGCTGTTTTTT. The encoded protein is CATEGGRDAGELFF.

This rearrangement joins TRBV3-1 (or the pseudogene TRBV3-2) to TRBJ1-5; 9 bases agree with TRBD1. After removal of 2 bases from V and 7 bases from J, the junction contained 0 bases not matched to a gene. There are 13 residues in the CDR3. The germline V gene has CDR1 LGHDT and CDR2 YNNKEL (reference sequence). Here the CDR3 DNA reads TGTGCCAGCAGCCAAACAGGGGGCCAGCCCCAGCATTTT. Translated: CASSQTGGQPQHF.

The V gene is TRBV5-4, the J gene TRBJ2-2; D is unclear. The germline V and J ends were trimmed by 4 bases and 3 bases, with 13 bases remaining between them. Germline V lookup: CDR1 SGHNT, CDR2 YYREEE (reference sequence). The CDR3 is made up of 15 amino acids. CDR3 protein: CASSQTDWYTGELFF. CDR3 bases: TGTGCCAGCAGCCAGACCGACTGGTACACCGGGGAGCTGTTTTTT. Combining the CDR3 with reference TRBV5-4 and TRBJ2-2 gives the whole variable domain ETGVTQSPTHLIKTRGQQVTLRCSSQSGHNTVSWYQQALGQGPQFIFQYYREEENGRGNFPPRFSGLQFPNYSSELNVNALELDDSALYLCASSQTDWYTGELFFGEGSRLTVL.

The V call is TRBV18, the J call TRBJ2-7, with D possibly TRBD2 on 6 matching bases. This CDR3 region has 15 residues. The germline CDR1 and CDR2 sequences are KGHSH and LQKENI. Trimming took off 2 bases at V and 4 bases at J, with 15 bases between the two ends. CDR3 region: CASSPGTGRGYEQYF. As DNA, the CDR3 is TGTGCCAGCTCACCAGGAACAGGCCGGGGGTACGAGCAGTACTTC.

This clone turned up a few times. V usage is TRBV7-2 and J usage is TRBJ1-2; 8 bases match TRBD1. The V segment lost 1 base and the J segment 8 bases; nucleotides outside the gene matches: 15. The V gene's germline CDR1 is SGHTA and CDR2 FQGNSA. The CDR3 has 17 amino acids. The CDR3 loop is CASSLGDARDRQRGYTF. Here the CDR3 DNA reads TGTGCCAGCAGCTTAGGGGACGCCCGGGACAGGCAGAGGGGCTACACCTTC.

The table lists this clone with a few counts. The chain employs TRBV5-1 and TRBJ2-2; D unresolved. V was shortened by 2 bases and J by 0 bases, with 5 bases between the two germline ends. Germline V gives CDR1 SGHRS, CDR2 YFSETQ. The CDR3 totals 14 residues. CDR3 sequence: CASSLGTNTGELFF. CDR3 coding DNA: TGCGCCAGCAGCTTAGGTACGAACACCGGGGAGCTGTTTTTT.

CDR3 DNA: TGCGCCAGCAGCTTGGGACAAGCGCAAGAGACCCAGTACTTC. It is translated as CASSLGQAQETQYF. This rearrangement joins TRBV5-1 to TRBJ2-5; D gene ambiguous. The V gene lost 0 bases and the J gene lost 2 bases, with 8 bases spanning the gap. The germline gives CDR1 SGHRS, CDR2 YFSETQ. This CDR3 spans 14 amino acids.

The V call is TRBV13, the J call TRBJ1-3; tentative D call: TRBD1 (6 bases). Trimming took off 5 bases at V and 2 bases at J, with 13 bases between the two ends. Germline V lookup: CDR1 PRHDT, CDR2 FYEKMQ (reference sequence). CDR3 length equals 15 residues. CDR3 sequence reads: CASSTLAGAGNTIYF. In DNA, the CDR3 is TGTGCCAGCAGCACACTCGCAGGGGCTGGAAACACCATATATTTT.

The chain couples TRBV4-1 to TRBJ2-1; D unresolved. CDR1 is MGHRA, CDR2 YSYEKL, per germline. The germline V and J ends were trimmed by 1 base and 8 bases, with 18 bases remaining between them. The CDR3 spans 16 residues. CDR3 in amino acids: CASSQGRPNGVDEQFF. In DNA form, the CDR3 reads TGCGCCAGCAGCCAAGGTAGGCCCAATGGTGTCGATGAGCAGTTCTTC.

DNA for the CDR3: TGTGCCAGCAGTTTCTACCCGGAGAACACTGAAGCTTTCTTT. Its translation is CASSFYPENTEAFF. The chain employs TRBV28 and TRBJ1-1; D is unclear. Germline assignment: CDR1 MDHEN and CDR2 SYDVKM. This CDR3 is built from 14 residues. The V and J ends lost 3 bases and 1 base respectively, with 9 bases between them.

The V and J genes are TRBV28 and TRBJ1-5; 8 nucleotides line up with TRBD1. With V trimmed by 4 bases and J by 0 bases, 8 bases remained unmatched. The CDR3 loop spans 17 amino acids. Germline V gene data show CDR1 as MDHEN and CDR2 as SYDVKM. The CDR3 DNA sequence: TGTGCCAGCAGTTCCCGACAGGGGAGTTATAGCAATCAGCCCCAGCATTTT. This encodes CASSSRQGSYSNQPQHF. Based on the CDR3 plus reference TRBV28 and TRBJ1-5, the full variable domain is DVKVTQSSRYLVKRTGEKVFLECVQDMDHENMFWYRQDPGLGLRLIYFSYDVKMKEKGDIPEGYSVSREKKERFSLILESASTNQTSMYLCASSSRQGSYSNQPQHFGDGTRLSIL.

The chain is built from TRBV2 and TRBJ1-5; D may be TRBD1 (6 bases). The ends were cut back, 9 bases at V and 4 bases at J, with 16 bases in the middle. Germline CDR1 and CDR2: SNHLY and FYNNEI. The CDR3 is made up of 14 amino acids. This CDR3 is CASQKTGPNQPQHF. DNA of the CDR3: TGTGCCAGTCAAAAAACAGGGCCGAATCAGCCCCAGCATTTT. The full variable domain, with the rest looked up from reference TRBV2 and TRBJ1-5, is EPEVTQTPSHQVTQMGQEVILRCVPISNHLYFYWYRQILGQKVEFLVSFYNNEISEKSEIFDDQFSVERPDGSNFTLKIRSTKLEDSAMYFCASQKTGPNQPQHFGDGTRLSIL.

This chain uses TRBV6-2 or TRBV6-3 with TRBJ1-2; the D is unclear. The CDR3 extends over 12 amino acids. Germline lookup yields CDR1 MNHEY and CDR2 SVGEGT. The V and J ends lost 4 bases and 0 bases respectively, with 3 bases between them. In DNA form, the CDR3 reads TGTGCCAGCAGTTGGACTAACTATGGCTACACCTTC. As protein: CASSWTNYGYTF.

The genes are TRBV2 and TRBJ1-5, with D possibly matching TRBD1 (5 bases). The CDR3 is 13 residues long. Trimming removed 5 bases from V and 8 bases from J, with 13 bases in between. CDR1 and CDR2 (germline): SNHLY, FYNNEI. The CDR3 nucleotides read TGTGCCAGCAGTCCCCGACAGATTGAGCCCCAGCATTTT. Translating gives CASSPRQIEPQHF.

This chain uses TRBV2 with TRBJ2-1; TRBD2 aligns across 12 bases. The CDR3 length is 15 residues. The germline CDR1 and CDR2 sequences are SNHLY and FYNNEI. J was trimmed by 4 bases and V by 6 bases; bases with no gene match: 4. The chain's CDR3 is CASRAGTSGYNEQFF. The CDR3 bases are TGTGCCAGCAGAGCCGGGACTAGCGGGTACAATGAGCAGTTCTTC. Full variable domain (remainder filled in from reference TRBV2 and TRBJ2-1): EPEVTQTPSHQVTQMGQEVILRCVPISNHLYFYWYRQILGQKVEFLVSFYNNEISEKSEIFDDQFSVERPDGSNFTLKIRSTKLEDSAMYFCASRAGTSGYNEQFFGPGTRLTVL.

The genes are TRBV10-3 and TRBJ2-3; TRBD2 might be the D (5 bases). The CDR3 spans 14 residues. CDR1 is ENHRY, CDR2 SYGVKD, per germline. Trimming shortened V by 4 bases and J by 1 base, and 9 bases separated the two germline ends. The CDR3 DNA reads as TGTGCCATCAGTGCTCGGCGGGGCACAGATACGCAGTATTTT. It encodes CAISARRGTDTQYF.

The chain carries TRBV6-5 and TRBJ1-3, with unresolved D. The CDR3 is made up of 13 amino acids. V was clipped by 2 bases and J by 0 bases, with 2 bases between them. Germline V gene sequence: CDR1 MNHEY, CDR2 SVGAGI. The CDR3 sequence is CASSYSSGNTIYF. DNA of the CDR3: TGTGCCAGCAGTTACAGCTCTGGAAACACCATATATTTT.

The chain links TRBV24-1 to TRBJ2-3; 9 bases align to TRBD2. Germline V gene data show CDR1 as KGHDR and CDR2 as SFDVKD. The CDR3 contains 19 residues. Trimming took 9 bases from V and 0 from J; bases not matched to a gene: 18. The CDR3 nucleotides read TGTGCCACCCTACCGGGGAAGGTCTGCGGGGGGGCTAGCACAGATACGCAGTATTTT. Protein product: CATLPGKVCGGASTDTQYF.

The chain combines TRBV30 with TRBJ2-2; no firm D call. Trimming removed 0 bases at V and 5 bases at J, with 10 bases between. This CDR3 has 14 residues. CDR1 is GTSNPN, CDR2 SVGIG, per germline (reference sequence). Here the CDR3 reads CAWSVTASTGELFF. CDR3 DNA: TGTGCCTGGAGTGTTACAGCTTCTACCGGGGAGCTGTTTTTT.

V and J are TRBV5-1 and TRBJ2-1, with 8 bases identical to TRBD1. J gave up 3 bases and V 5 bases, and 7 bases lay outside the gene matches. The V gene's germline CDR1 is SGHRS and CDR2 YFSETQ. The CDR3 loop spans 15 amino acids. The CDR3 loop reads CASSSGTGHYNEQFF. The CDR3 bases are TGCGCCAGCAGTTCCGGGACAGGCCACTACAATGAGCAGTTCTTC.

This sequence joins TRBV7-9 and TRBJ1-1; D remains ambiguous. The CDR3 sequence is 13 residues long. Trimming shortened V by 3 bases and J by 1 base, and 6 bases separated the two germline ends. Germline values: CDR1 SEHNR, CDR2 FQNEAQ (reference sequence). CDR3: CASSFFQNTEAFF. In DNA form, the CDR3 reads TGTGCCAGCAGCTTTTTCCAGAACACTGAAGCTTTCTTT.

This clone was detected a few times. The CDR3 sequence is CASSPRQGEIYGYTF. CDR3 DNA sequence: TGTGCCAGCTCACCAAGGCAGGGAGAAATCTATGGCTACACCTTC. The chain employs TRBV18 and TRBJ1-2, with D perhaps matching TRBD1 (5 bases). CDR3 size: 15 residues. Germline values: CDR1 KGHSH, CDR2 LQKENI. Trimming took off 2 bases at V and 4 bases at J, with 14 bases between the two ends. Full variable domain (outside the CDR3, taken from reference TRBV18 and TRBJ1-2): NAGVMQNPRHLVRRRGQEARLRCSPMKGHSHVYWYRQLPEEGLKFMVYLQKENIIDESGMPKERFSAEFPKEGPSILRIQQVVRGDSAAYFCASSPRQGEIYGYTFGSGTRLTVV.

V is TRBV29-1 and J is TRBJ1-2; 9 nucleotides align to TRBD1. The CDR3 loop spans 11 amino acids. Per the germline V gene, CDR1 is SQVTM and CDR2 is ANQGSEA. Unmatched junction bases numbered 3, after V lost 3 bases and J lost 10 bases. The DNA for the CDR3 is TGCAGCGTTGAGGACAGGGGTTTCTACACCTTC. Amino acid sequence: CSVEDRGFYTF.

The genes are TRBV5-1 and TRBJ2-3; D is uncertain. V gave up 0 bases and J gave up 2 bases, with 10 bases separating them. The CDR3 spans 15 residues. Germline lookup yields CDR1 SGHRS and CDR2 YFSETQ. CDR3 coding DNA: TGCGCCAGCAGCTTGGAGGATCCCAACACAGATACGCAGTATTTT. It translates to CASSLEDPNTDTQYF.